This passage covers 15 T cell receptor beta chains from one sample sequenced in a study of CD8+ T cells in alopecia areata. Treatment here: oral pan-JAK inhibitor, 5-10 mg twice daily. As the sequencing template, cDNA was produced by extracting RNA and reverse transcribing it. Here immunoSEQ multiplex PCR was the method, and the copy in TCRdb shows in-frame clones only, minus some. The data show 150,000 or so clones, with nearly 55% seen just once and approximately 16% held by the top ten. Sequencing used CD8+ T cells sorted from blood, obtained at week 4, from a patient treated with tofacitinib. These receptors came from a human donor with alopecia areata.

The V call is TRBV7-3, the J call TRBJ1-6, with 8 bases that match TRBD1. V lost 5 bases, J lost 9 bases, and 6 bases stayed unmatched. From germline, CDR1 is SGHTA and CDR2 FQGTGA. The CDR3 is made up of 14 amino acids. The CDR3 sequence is CASSGTGGSSPLHF. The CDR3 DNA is TGTGCCAGCAGCGGGACAGGAGGTAGTTCACCCCTCCACTTT.

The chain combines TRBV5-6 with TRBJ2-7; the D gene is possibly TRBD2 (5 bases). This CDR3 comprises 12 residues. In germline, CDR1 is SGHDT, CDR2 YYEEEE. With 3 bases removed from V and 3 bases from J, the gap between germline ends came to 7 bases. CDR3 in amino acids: CASSSAGYEQYF. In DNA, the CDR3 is TGTGCCAGCAGCTCGGCGGGCTACGAGCAGTACTTC.

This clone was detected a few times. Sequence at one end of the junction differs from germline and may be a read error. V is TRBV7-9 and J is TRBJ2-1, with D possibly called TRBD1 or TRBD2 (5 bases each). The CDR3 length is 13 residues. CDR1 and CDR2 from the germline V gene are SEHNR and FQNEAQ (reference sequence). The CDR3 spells CASSLAGTNGQFF. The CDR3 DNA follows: TGTGCCAGCAGCTTAGCAGGGACCAATGGGCAGTTCTTC.

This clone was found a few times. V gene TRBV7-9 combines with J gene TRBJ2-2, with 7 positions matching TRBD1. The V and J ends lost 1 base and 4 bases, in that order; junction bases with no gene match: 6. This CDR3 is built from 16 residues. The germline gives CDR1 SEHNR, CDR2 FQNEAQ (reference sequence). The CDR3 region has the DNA TGTGCCAGCAGCTTAGAATTGGGACAGAGCACCGGGGAGCTGTTTTTT. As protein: CASSLELGQSTGELFF. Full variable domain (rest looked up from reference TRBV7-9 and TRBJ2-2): DTGVSQNPRHKITKRGQNVTFRCDPISEHNRLYWYRQTLGQGPEFLTYFQNEAQLEKSRLLSDRFSAERPKGSFSTLEIQRTEQGDSAMYLCASSLELGQSTGELFFGEGSRLTVL.

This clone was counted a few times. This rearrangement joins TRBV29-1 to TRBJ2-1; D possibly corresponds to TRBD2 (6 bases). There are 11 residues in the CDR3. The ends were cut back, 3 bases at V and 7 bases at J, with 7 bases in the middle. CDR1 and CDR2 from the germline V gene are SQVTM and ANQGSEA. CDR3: CSVDGGNEQFF. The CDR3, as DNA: TGCAGCGTTGATGGGGGGAATGAGCAGTTCTTC.

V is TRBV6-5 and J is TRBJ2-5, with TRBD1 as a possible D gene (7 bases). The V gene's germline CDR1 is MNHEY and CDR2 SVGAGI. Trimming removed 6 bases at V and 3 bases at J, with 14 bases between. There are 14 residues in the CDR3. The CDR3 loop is CASSLTGEEETQYF. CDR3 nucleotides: TGTGCCAGCAGCCTCACAGGGGAGGAAGAGACCCAGTACTTC.

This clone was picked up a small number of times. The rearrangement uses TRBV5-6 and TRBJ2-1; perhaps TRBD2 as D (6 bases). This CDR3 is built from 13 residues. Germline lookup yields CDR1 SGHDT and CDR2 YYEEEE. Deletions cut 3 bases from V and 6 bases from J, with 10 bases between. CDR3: CASSWGDSNEQFF. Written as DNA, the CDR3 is TGTGCCAGCAGCTGGGGGGACTCCAATGAGCAGTTCTTC.

The CDR3 DNA reads TGTGCCAGCAGCAGGGGTTTAGAACCCAGCGGCGGCTACACCTTC. Translating it yields CASSRGLEPSGGYTF. The chain links TRBV6-6 to TRBJ1-2; the D gene is possibly TRBD1 (6 bases). The CDR3 sequence is 15 residues long. Trimming cost V 6 bases and J 8 bases, with 22 bases left between them. Germline V gene lookup returns CDR1 MNHNY and CDR2 SVGAGI (reference sequence).

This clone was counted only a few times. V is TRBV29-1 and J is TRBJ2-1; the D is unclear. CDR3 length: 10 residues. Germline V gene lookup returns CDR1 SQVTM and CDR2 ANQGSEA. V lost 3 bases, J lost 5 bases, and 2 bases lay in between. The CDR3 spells CSVDDNEQFF. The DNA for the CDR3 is TGCAGCGTTGATGACAATGAGCAGTTCTTC.

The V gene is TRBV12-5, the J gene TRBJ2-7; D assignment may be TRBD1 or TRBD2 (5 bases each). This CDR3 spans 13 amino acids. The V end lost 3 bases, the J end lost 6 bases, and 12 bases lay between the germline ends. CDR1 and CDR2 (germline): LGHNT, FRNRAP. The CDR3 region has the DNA TGTGCTAGTGGTTTTAAGACGAGGGGCGAGCAGTACTTC. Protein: CASGFKTRGEQYF. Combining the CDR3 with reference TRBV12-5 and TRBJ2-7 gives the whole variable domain DARVTQTPRHKVTEMGQEVTMRCQPILGHNTVFWYRQTMMQGLELLAYFRNRAPLDDSGMPKDRFSAEMPDATLATLKIQPSEPRDSAVYFCASGFKTRGEQYFGPGTRLTVT.

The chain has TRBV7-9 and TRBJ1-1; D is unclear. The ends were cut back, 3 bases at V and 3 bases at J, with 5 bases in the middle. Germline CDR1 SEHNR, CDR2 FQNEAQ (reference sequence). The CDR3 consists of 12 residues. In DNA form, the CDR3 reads TGTGCCAGCAGCTTTGCGGACACTGAAGCTTTCTTT. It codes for CASSFADTEAFF.

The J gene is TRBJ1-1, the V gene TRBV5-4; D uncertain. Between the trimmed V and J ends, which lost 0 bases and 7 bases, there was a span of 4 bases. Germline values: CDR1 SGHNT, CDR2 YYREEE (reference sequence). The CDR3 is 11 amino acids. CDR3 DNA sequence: TGTGCCAGCAGCTTGGGGGGTGAAGCTTTCTTT. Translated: CASSLGGEAFF.

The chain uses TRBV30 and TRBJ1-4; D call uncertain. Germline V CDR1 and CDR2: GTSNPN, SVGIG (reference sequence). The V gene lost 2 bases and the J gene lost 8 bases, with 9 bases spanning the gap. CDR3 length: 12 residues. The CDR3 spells CAWSILGEKLFF. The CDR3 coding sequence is TGTGCCTGGAGTATCCTCGGGGAAAAACTGTTTTTT.

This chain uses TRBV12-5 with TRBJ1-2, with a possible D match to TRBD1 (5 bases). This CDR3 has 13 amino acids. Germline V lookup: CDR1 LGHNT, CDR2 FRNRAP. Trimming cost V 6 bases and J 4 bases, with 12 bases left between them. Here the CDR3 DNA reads TGTGCTAGTGGCCAACCTGGGGGCTATGGCTACACCTTC. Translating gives CASGQPGGYGYTF.

This CDR3 reads CAWSTLQGWTEAFF. CDR3 sequence (DNA): TGTGCCTGGAGTACCCTACAGGGGTGGACTGAAGCTTTCTTT. The chain employs TRBV30 and TRBJ1-1; 7 bases agree with TRBD1. The germline gives CDR1 GTSNPN, CDR2 SVGIG (reference sequence). The ends lost 2 bases at V and 5 bases at J; junction bases unmatched: 8. There are 14 residues in the CDR3.